This T cell receptor (beta chain) was documented in a study of T-cell reconstitution after alpha-beta-depleted transplantation in children. This clonotype came up many times. TCRbeta library preparation incorporated unique molecular identifiers. TCRdb passed the PCR reads through MiXCR, listing each CDR3 protein once. The top ten clones hold around 13% of a sample with around 96,000 distinct CDR3 sequences, more than 10% of them seen once. This clonotype was obtained from a human donor who donated a stem cell graft to a child with inherited bone marrow failure. The sequences come from PBMCs from the stem cell graft donor, collected from the stem cell graft.

CDR3: CASTAPGELFF. The CDR3 DNA follows: TGTGCCAGCACAGCCCCCGGGGAGCTGTTTTTT. J is TRBJ2-2 and V is TRBV6-2 or TRBV6-3; D is ambiguous. Germline loops: CDR1 MNHEY, CDR2 SVGEGT. Between the trimmed V and J ends, which lost 7 bases and 6 bases, there was a span of 6 bases. There are 11 residues in the CDR3.